The 22 T cell receptor beta chains presented below share a single source sample, sequenced in a study of T cell responses to AZD1222 COVID-19 vaccine. The repertoire was sequenced with immunoSEQ multiplex PCR; TCRdb's copy has only in-frame clones and lacks some. The profile shows 150,000 or so clones, approximately 89% of them singletons. Material: peripheral blood, obtained on day 0 of AZD1222 vaccination. The receptors shown here come from an adult in good health.

The DNA for the CDR3 is TGTGCCAGCAGTTACTTCGACGGGCTCACTGAAGCTTTCTTT. As protein: CASSYFDGLTEAFF. The genes are TRBV6-5 and TRBJ1-1; D is undetermined. V lost 1 base and J 4 bases, leaving 10 bases between the germline ends. The germline V gene encodes CDR1 MNHEY and CDR2 SVGAGI. The CDR3 extends over 14 amino acids.

This rearrangement joins TRBV4-3 to TRBJ1-2; D might be TRBD1 (6 bases). This CDR3 has 13 amino acids. Trimming removed 3 bases at V and 6 bases at J, with 11 bases between. The germline V gene has CDR1 LGHNA and CDR2 YSLEER. In DNA form, the CDR3 reads TGCGCCAGCAGCCATGGGGGGGGCAATGGCTACACCTTC. This encodes CASSHGGGNGYTF.

This chain connects TRBV3-1 (or the pseudogene TRBV3-2) to TRBJ1-2; possibly TRBD1 for D (6 bases). V was trimmed by 5 bases and J by 5 bases, leaving 9 bases between them. The CDR3 sequence is 12 residues long. CDR1 is LGHDT and CDR2 is YNNKEL in the germline V gene (reference sequence). The CDR3 DNA reads as TGTGCCAGCAGCTATCAGGGGTATGGCTACACCTTC. Translating gives CASSYQGYGYTF.

CDR3 protein: CASPLESYTF. The CDR3 nucleotides are TGTGCCAGCCCTCTGGAAAGCTACACCTTC. The gene calls are TRBV2 and TRBJ1-2, with D uncertain. V was clipped by 8 bases and J by 9 bases, with 10 bases between them. This CDR3 is 10 amino acids long. The germline V gene encodes CDR1 SNHLY and CDR2 FYNNEI.

In this sample, this clone turned up once. The chain carries TRBV6-5 and TRBJ2-1, with 8 bases identical to TRBD2. Trimming removed 6 bases from V and 5 bases from J; junction bases left unmatched: 9. Per germline, CDR1 MNHEY and CDR2 SVGAGI. The CDR3 runs to 15 residues. The CDR3 sequence: CASRPSGSPNNEQFF. The CDR3 coding sequence is TGTGCCAGCAGACCAAGCGGGAGCCCGAACAATGAGCAGTTCTTC.

The chain is built from TRBV5-1 and TRBJ1-1; D is ambiguous. The V gene's germline CDR1 is SGHRS and CDR2 YFSETQ. The CDR3 spans 18 residues. V lost 1 base, J lost 0 bases, and 19 bases lay in between. The CDR3 here is CASSLRGLTTIMNTEAFF. The DNA for the CDR3 is TGCGCCAGCAGCTTGCGGGGTTTGACTACGATCATGAACACTGAAGCTTTCTTT.

The chain couples TRBV7-9 to TRBJ2-7; no reliable D call. There are 14 residues in the CDR3. The V gene's germline CDR1 is SEHNR and CDR2 FQNEAQ (reference sequence). V was trimmed by 4 bases and J by 4 bases, leaving 14 bases between them. The CDR3 spells CASSSGLQPYEQYF. CDR3 nucleotides: TGTGCCAGCAGCTCCGGTCTCCAGCCTTACGAGCAGTACTTC. The full variable domain, with the rest looked up from reference TRBV7-9 and TRBJ2-7, is DTGVSQNPRHKITKRGQNVTFRCDPISEHNRLYWYRQTLGQGPEFLTYFQNEAQLEKSRLLSDRFSAERPKGSFSTLEIQRTEQGDSAMYLCASSSGLQPYEQYFGPGTRLTVT.

The gene calls are TRBV7-2 and TRBJ2-3; 16 bases are shared with TRBD2. Per the germline V gene, CDR1 is SGHTA and CDR2 is FQGNSA. With V trimmed by 0 bases and J by 3 bases, 3 bases remained unmatched. The CDR3 sequence is 18 residues long. CDR3 protein: CASSLAGTSGGGTDTQYF. The CDR3 DNA sequence: TGTGCCAGCAGCTTAGCCGGGACTAGCGGGGGGGGTACAGATACGCAGTATTTT.

This clone has just a few counts. The gene calls are TRBV4-2 and TRBJ2-2; 9 positions agree with TRBD1. V lost 4 bases and J lost 3; bases outside the gene matches: 6. Germline CDR1 and CDR2: LGHNA and YNFKEQ. The CDR3 spans 16 residues. CDR3 coding DNA: TGTGCCAGCAGCCCTACAGGGGGCTTCGACACCGGGGAGCTGTTTTTT. This codes for CASSPTGGFDTGELFF.

This clone was seen once. The V call is TRBV2, the J call TRBJ2-3; 7 nucleotides line up with TRBD1. This CDR3 region has 16 residues. Germline V gene lookup returns CDR1 SNHLY and CDR2 FYNNEI. V dropped 4 bases and J dropped 3; count of bases not matched to a gene: 10. CDR3 in amino acids: CASSGSPGQRTDTQYF. In nucleotides, the CDR3 is TGTGCCAGCAGTGGGTCACCGGGACAGAGGACAGATACGCAGTATTTT.

The chain combines TRBV7-2 with TRBJ1-2; D unresolved. V lost 3 bases, J lost 5 bases, and 7 bases lay in between. This CDR3 comprises 12 residues. The germline V gene has CDR1 SGHTA and CDR2 FQGNSA. The CDR3 sequence: CASSLRPYGYTF. As DNA, the CDR3 is TGTGCCAGCAGCTTGAGGCCGTATGGCTACACCTTC.

In nucleotides, the CDR3 is TGTGCCAGCTCACCGGACAGGGGGGCCTTCTACTTC. Residues: CASSPDRGAFYF. The chain combines TRBV18 with TRBJ2-7; 10 bases are a match to TRBD1. Unmatched junction bases numbered 6, after V lost 3 bases and J lost 13 bases. The CDR3 sequence is 12 residues long. Germline values: CDR1 KGHSH, CDR2 LQKENI.

Only one count was recorded for this clone. This chain uses TRBV6-1 with TRBJ1-1, with 7 bases aligning to TRBD1. From germline, CDR1 is MNHNS and CDR2 SASEGT. This CDR3 comprises 16 residues. The J segment lost 4 bases and the V segment lost 0 bases, leaving 8 bases of the junction unmatched. CDR3 nucleotides: TGTGCCAGCAGTGAAGCGGCAGGGGGAGGTAGCACTGAAGCTTTCTTT. Protein sequence: CASSEAAGGGSTEAFF.

This clone has only a few counts. This chain links TRBV2 with TRBJ1-5; D is unresolved. The germline V and J ends were trimmed by 7 bases and 1 base, with 14 bases remaining between them. Germline V gene data show CDR1 as SNHLY and CDR2 as FYNNEI. This CDR3 is 15 amino acids long. The CDR3 bases are TGTGCCAGCACCCTCAGAGGGTACAGCAATCAGCCCCAGCATTTT. This translates into CASTLRGYSNQPQHF.

This clone came up once. The chain combines TRBV25-1 with TRBJ1-1; D uncertain. CDR1 and CDR2 (germline): MGHDK, SYGVNS. There are 13 residues in the CDR3. Trimming cost V 7 bases and J 3 bases, with 12 bases left between them. In DNA form, the CDR3 reads TGTGCCAGCATCGCTGTGGGAGACACTGAAGCTTTCTTT. Its translation: CASIAVGDTEAFF.

V usage is TRBV7-9 and J usage is TRBJ2-5; D unclear. The CDR3 loop spans 9 amino acids. From germline, CDR1 is SEHNR and CDR2 FQNEAQ (reference sequence). The ends were cut back, 11 bases at V and 4 bases at J, with 5 bases in the middle. CDR3 coding DNA: TGTGCCTTAGGAGAGACCCAGTACTTC. It yields the protein CALGETQYF.

The table lists this clone with a count of one. The rearrangement links TRBV18 to TRBJ1-4; D is unresolved. Looked up from germline, CDR1 is KGHSH and CDR2 is LQKENI. The V end was cut by 4 bases, the J end by 0 bases, with 9 bases between. There are 15 residues in the CDR3. The CDR3 region has the DNA TGTGCCAGCTCACGGGCAGTTGCAACTAATGAAAAACTGTTTTTT. It is translated as CASSRAVATNEKLFF.

The V and J genes are TRBV28 and TRBJ1-5, with 8 bases aligning to TRBD1. The CDR3 spans 15 residues. Germline V gene data show CDR1 as MDHEN and CDR2 as SYDVKM. Trimming at V came to 10 bases and at J to 3 bases, leaving 11 bases not matched to a gene. The CDR3 DNA follows: TGTGCCACCCTTACCGGGCAGGGGGCCAATCAGCCCCAGCATTTT. This encodes CATLTGQGANQPQHF.

The chain couples TRBV28 to TRBJ1-1, with 8 bases identical to TRBD1. Germline V CDR1 and CDR2: MDHEN, SYDVKM. This CDR3 spans 16 amino acids. V dropped 4 bases and J dropped 3; count of bases not matched to a gene: 10. The CDR3 nucleotides are TGTGCCAGCAGTTCACGGACAGGGAAGACTCACACTGAAGCTTTCTTT. This sequence encodes CASSSRTGKTHTEAFF.

The chain is built from TRBV6-5 and TRBJ1-6; 10 positions match TRBD1. The CDR3 covers 15 residues. Per the germline V gene, CDR1 is MNHEY and CDR2 is SVGAGI. After removal of 3 bases from V and 10 bases from J, the junction contained 6 bases not matched to a gene. CDR3 coding DNA: TGTGCCAGCAGTTATGGGACAGGGGAGCGATCACCCCTCCACTTT. Translating it yields CASSYGTGERSPLHF.

The genes are TRBV11-3 and TRBJ2-3; D is unresolved. V was pared by 5 bases and J by 6 bases, with 12 bases between. Looked up from germline, CDR1 is SGHNT and CDR2 is YENEEA. The CDR3 covers 13 residues. The CDR3 sequence: CASSNDHWDTQYF. In DNA, the CDR3 is TGTGCCAGCAGCAACGACCACTGGGATACGCAGTATTTT.

V and J are TRBV28 and TRBJ2-2; 14 nucleotides match TRBD2. V gave up 3 bases and J gave up 5 bases; unmatched junction bases: 8. Germline V gives CDR1 MDHEN, CDR2 SYDVKM. The CDR3 spans 18 residues. In DNA form, the CDR3 reads TGTGCCAGCAGTTTCTCCGGGACTAGCGGGAGAGGAACCGGGGAGCTGTTTTTT. Amino acid sequence: CASSFSGTSGRGTGELFF.